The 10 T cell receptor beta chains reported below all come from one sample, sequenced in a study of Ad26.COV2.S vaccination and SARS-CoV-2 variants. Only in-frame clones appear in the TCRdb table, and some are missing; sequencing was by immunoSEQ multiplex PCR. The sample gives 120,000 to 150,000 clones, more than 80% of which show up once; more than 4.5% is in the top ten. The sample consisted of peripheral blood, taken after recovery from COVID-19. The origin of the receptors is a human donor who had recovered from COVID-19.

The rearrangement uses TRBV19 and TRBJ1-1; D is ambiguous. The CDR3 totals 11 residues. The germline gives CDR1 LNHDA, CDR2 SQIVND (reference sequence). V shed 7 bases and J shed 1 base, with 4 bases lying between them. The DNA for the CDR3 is TGTGCCAGTACCCAGAACACTGAAGCTTTCTTT. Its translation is CASTQNTEAFF.

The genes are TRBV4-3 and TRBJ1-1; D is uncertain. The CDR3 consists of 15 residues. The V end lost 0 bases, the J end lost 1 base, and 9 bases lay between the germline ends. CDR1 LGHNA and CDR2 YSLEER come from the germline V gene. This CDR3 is CASSQEMGANTEAFF. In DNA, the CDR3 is TGCGCCAGCAGCCAAGAGATGGGAGCGAACACTGAAGCTTTCTTT.

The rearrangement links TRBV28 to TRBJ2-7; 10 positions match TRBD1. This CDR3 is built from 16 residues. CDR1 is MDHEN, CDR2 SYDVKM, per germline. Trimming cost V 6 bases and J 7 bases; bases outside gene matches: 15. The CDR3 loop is CASSPRSGTGVREQYF. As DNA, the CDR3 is TGTGCCAGCAGCCCTAGATCCGGGACAGGGGTACGAGAGCAGTACTTC.

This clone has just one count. CDR3 amino acids: CSAQRGGFQETQYF. The CDR3 nucleotides read TGCAGCGCGCAGCGGGGGGGATTTCAAGAGACCCAGTACTTC. The V call is TRBV29-1, the J call TRBJ2-5, with TRBD2 matching 10 bases. The ends lost 7 bases at V and 2 bases at J; junction bases unmatched: 7. The CDR3 length is 14 residues. The germline CDR1 and CDR2 sequences are SQVTM and ANQGSEA.

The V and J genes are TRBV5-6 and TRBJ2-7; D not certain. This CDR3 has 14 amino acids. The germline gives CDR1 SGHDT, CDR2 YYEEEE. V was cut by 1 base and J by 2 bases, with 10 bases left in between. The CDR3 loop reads CASSLLGFAYEQYF. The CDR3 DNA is TGTGCCAGCAGCTTGCTGGGGTTTGCCTACGAGCAGTACTTC.

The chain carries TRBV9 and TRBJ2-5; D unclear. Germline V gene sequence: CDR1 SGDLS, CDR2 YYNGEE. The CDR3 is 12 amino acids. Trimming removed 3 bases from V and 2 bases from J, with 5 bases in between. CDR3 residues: CASSAEQETQYF. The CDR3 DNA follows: TGTGCCAGCAGCGCTGAACAAGAGACCCAGTACTTC.

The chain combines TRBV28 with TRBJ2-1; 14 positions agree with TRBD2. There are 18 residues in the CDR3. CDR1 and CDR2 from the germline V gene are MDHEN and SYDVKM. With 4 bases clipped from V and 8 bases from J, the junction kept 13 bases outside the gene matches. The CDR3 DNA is TGTGCCAGCAGTTGGGCCGGGACTAGCGGGGGAACCGGGCATGAGCAGTTCTTC. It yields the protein CASSWAGTSGGTGHEQFF.

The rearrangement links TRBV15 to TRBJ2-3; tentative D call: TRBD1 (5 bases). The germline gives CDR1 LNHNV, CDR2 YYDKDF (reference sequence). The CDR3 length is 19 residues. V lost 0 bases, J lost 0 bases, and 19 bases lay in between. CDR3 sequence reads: CATSRDRGLTISSTDTQYF. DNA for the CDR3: TGTGCCACCAGCAGAGATAGGGGCCTAACGATTTCTAGCACAGATACGCAGTATTTT. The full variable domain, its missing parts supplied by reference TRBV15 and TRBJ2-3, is DAMVIQNPRYQVTQFGKPVTLSCSQTLNHNVMYWYQQKSSQAPKLLFHYYDKDFNNEADTPDNFQSRRPNTSFCFLDIRSPGLGDTAMYLCATSRDRGLTISSTDTQYFGPGTRLTVL.

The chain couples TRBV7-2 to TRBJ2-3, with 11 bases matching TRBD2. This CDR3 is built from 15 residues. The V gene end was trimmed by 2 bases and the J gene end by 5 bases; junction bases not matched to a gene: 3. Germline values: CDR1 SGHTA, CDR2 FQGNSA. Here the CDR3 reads CASSLTSGGQDTQYF. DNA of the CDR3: TGTGCCAGCAGCTTAACTAGCGGGGGTCAAGATACGCAGTATTTT. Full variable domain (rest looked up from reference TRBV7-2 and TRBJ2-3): GAGVSQSPSNKVTEKGKDVELRCDPISGHTALYWYRQSLGQGLEFLIYFQGNSAPDKSGLPSDRFSAERTGGSVSTLTIQRTQQEDSAVYLCASSLTSGGQDTQYFGPGTRLTVL.

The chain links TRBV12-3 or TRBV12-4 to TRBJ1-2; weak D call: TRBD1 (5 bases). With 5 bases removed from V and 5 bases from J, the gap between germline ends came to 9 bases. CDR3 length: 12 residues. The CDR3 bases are TGTGCCAGCAGTATAACAGGATATGGCTACACCTTC. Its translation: CASSITGYGYTF.